In this sample, the clone carrying this T cell receptor beta chain turned up once. This CDR3 spans 14 amino acids. The V end lost 4 bases, the J end lost 1 base, and 7 bases lay between the germline ends. CDR1 and CDR2 (germline): SGHTA, FQGNSA. This record comes from a study of CD8+ T cells in alopecia areata. Extracted from the samples, RNA was reverse transcribed into cDNA to serve as the sequencing template. The assay was immunoSEQ multiplex PCR, and TCRdb's table has in-frame clones only and misses some. The sample holds 70,000 or so clones, 55% to 65% seen once. This receptor was taken from a human donor with alopecia areata. This specimen consisted of CD8+ T cells sorted from blood, obtained at week 0. V is TRBV7-2 and J is TRBJ2-2; possible D gene TRBD2, 5 bases. The CDR3 nucleotides are TGTGCCAGCAGCTATGGAGGGAACACCGGGGAGCTGTTTTTT. Its protein product is CASSYGGNTGELFF.